Sequencing of this T cell receptor beta chain was carried out in a study of post-analysis software for immune sequencing data. Study background: Included courses were relapsing-remitting and secondary progressive multiple sclerosis; progressive-relapsing multiple sclerosis was also included.

General observations from the study: In multiple sclerosis, normalized Chao1 diversity was significantly below that of controls. Among roughly five TRBV segments more frequent in patients than controls were TRBV5-6, TRBV5-1 and TRBV20-1. Batch-mates among the samples co-clustered strongly by F measure.

This clonotype was counted once. As yet, its antigen is unknown. Libraries were made from TCR beta cDNA, and they carried unique molecular identifiers. TCRdb itself ran the PCR reads through MiXCR, one entry per CDR3 protein. Of roughly 800,000 distinct CDR3 sequences in the sample, about 27% are singletons; the top ten hold around 0.56%. V was clipped by 4 bases and J by 1 base; unmatched bases: 12. CDR1 is SGHVS, CDR2 FQNEAQ, per germline. The CDR3 covers 17 residues. This chain links TRBV7-8 with TRBJ1-1; 7 nucleotides match TRBD1. This receptor was taken from a girl aged 10 to 17 with multiple sclerosis. The specimen sequenced was blood. This chain's CDR3 is CASSSRRDRTENTEAFF. The CDR3 DNA reads as TGTGCCAGCAGCTCCAGACGGGACAGAACGGAGAACACTGAAGCTTTCTTT.